The 27 T cell receptor beta chains below all came from one sample that was sequenced in a study of T cell responses to AZD1222 COVID-19 vaccine. Libraries were prepared by immunoSEQ multiplex PCR; TCRdb keeps only in-frame clonotypes and omits some of them. The sample carries about 110,000 clones, around 86% recorded once. Specimen: peripheral blood, collected on day 0 of AZD1222 vaccination. The origin of the receptors is an adult in good health.

The rearrangement joins TRBV7-6 to TRBJ1-1; 7 bases are shared with TRBD1. Germline V CDR1 and CDR2: SGHVS, FNYEAQ. The trim removed 5 bases at V and 0 bases at J, leaving 6 bases unmatched. The CDR3 has 15 residues. The CDR3 here is CASSTRQGMNTEAFF. The CDR3 region has the DNA TGTGCCAGCAGCACCCGACAGGGAATGAACACTGAAGCTTTCTTT.

This clone was detected only once. The chain joins TRBV5-8 to TRBJ2-6, with D possibly being TRBD1 (6 bases). Germline V gene sequence: CDR1 SGHTS, CDR2 YDEGEE. The CDR3 is 18 residues long. The ends were cut back, 3 bases at V and 0 bases at J, with 16 bases in the middle. The CDR3 region has the DNA TGTGCCAGCAGCTACTCCTACACAGGGAGCTCTGGGGCCAACGTCCTGACTTTC. It codes for CASSYSYTGSSGANVLTF.

The CDR3 DNA sequence: TGTGCCAGTACCCCTGCGAGGGCGACTGAAGCTTTCTTT. It yields the protein CASTPARATEAFF. The genes are TRBV19 and TRBJ1-1; D remains ambiguous. The germline V gene encodes CDR1 LNHDA and CDR2 SQIVND (reference sequence). The CDR3 runs to 13 residues. V was trimmed by 7 bases and J by 5 bases, leaving 14 bases between them.

This chain uses TRBV4-1 with TRBJ2-7; no reliable D call. This CDR3 comprises 13 residues. Germline V gives CDR1 MGHRA, CDR2 YSYEKL. The germline V and J ends were trimmed by 2 bases and 4 bases, with 9 bases remaining between them. The CDR3 region has the DNA TGCGCCAGCAGCCAACGTACACCGTACGAGCAGTACTTC. This translates into CASSQRTPYEQYF.

The CDR3 region is CASSLGSQAREGTQYF. CDR3 DNA: TGTGCCAGCAGCCTCGGATCCCAGGCTAGGGAGGGTACGCAGTATTTT. The chain employs TRBV3-1 (or the pseudogene TRBV3-2) and TRBJ2-3, with 7 bases fitting TRBD2. This CDR3 has 16 residues. The germline V gene encodes CDR1 LGHDT and CDR2 YNNKEL (reference sequence). J lost 8 bases, V lost 4 bases, and 15 bases had no gene match.

The V and J genes are TRBV5-1 and TRBJ2-3; 8 bases fit TRBD1. Trimming removed 2 bases from V and 0 bases from J; junction bases left unmatched: 14. The germline V gene encodes CDR1 SGHRS and CDR2 YFSETQ. This CDR3 comprises 19 residues. The CDR3 DNA sequence: TGCGCCAGCAGCTTTGGCGACAGGGGCTCAAATCCTAGCACAGATACGCAGTATTTT. Its translation is CASSFGDRGSNPSTDTQYF.

The chain has TRBV5-1 and TRBJ2-1; TRBD2 is a possible D gene (5 bases). This CDR3 has 16 residues. V gave up 5 bases and J gave up 0 bases, with 15 bases separating them. CDR1 and CDR2 from the germline V gene are SGHRS and YFSETQ. The CDR3 spells CASRPPGKGSYNEQFF. CDR3 DNA: TGCGCCAGCAGACCTCCGGGGAAGGGCTCCTACAATGAGCAGTTCTTC.

The chain has TRBV7-9 and TRBJ1-2, with no clear D. The germline V gene encodes CDR1 SEHNR and CDR2 FQNEAQ (reference sequence). The CDR3 runs to 13 residues. The germline V and J ends were trimmed by 1 base and 4 bases, with 7 bases remaining between them. Written as DNA, the CDR3 is TGTGCCAGCAGCTTAGGTGCTTCCTATGGCTACACCTTC. Amino acid sequence: CASSLGASYGYTF.

The rearrangement joins TRBV18 to TRBJ1-2, with D perhaps matching TRBD1 (5 bases). The CDR3 consists of 14 residues. CDR1 is KGHSH, CDR2 LQKENI, per germline. The V gene lost 3 bases and the J gene lost 4 bases, with 12 bases spanning the gap. CDR3 sequence (DNA): TGTGCCAGCTCACCGCAGGGAGGAAGCTATGGCTACACCTTC. Amino acid sequence: CASSPQGGSYGYTF.

The chain is built from TRBV7-2 and TRBJ1-2; 7 bases line up with TRBD1. Trimming at V came to 5 bases and at J to 0 bases, leaving 9 bases not matched to a gene. CDR3 length: 16 amino acids. In germline, CDR1 is SGHTA, CDR2 FQGNSA. CDR3 protein: CASSPSVGTANYGYTF. DNA of the CDR3: TGTGCCAGCAGCCCGAGTGTCGGGACAGCTAACTATGGCTACACCTTC.

V gene TRBV5-5 combines with J gene TRBJ2-7; no clear D. The germline V gene encodes CDR1 SGHKS and CDR2 YYEKEE (reference sequence). The CDR3 is 13 amino acids. Trimming left V 3 bases short and J 4 bases short, with 11 bases between. CDR3 nucleotides: TGTGCCAGCAGCTCTACCACGGCTTACGAGCAGTACTTC. This translates into CASSSTTAYEQYF. The full variable domain, completed using reference TRBV5-5 and TRBJ2-7, is DAGVTQSPTHLIKTRGQQVTLRCSPISGHKSVSWYQQVLGQGPQFIFQYYEKEERGRGNFPDRFSARQFPNYSSELNVNALLLGDSALYLCASSSTTAYEQYFGPGTRLTVT.

Comment on this clone: At one boundary the junction diverges from the germline segment, which might be a read error. The chain carries TRBV5-1 and TRBJ2-7; 7 bases fit TRBD1. The CDR3 has 16 amino acids. Germline V CDR1 and CDR2: SGHRS, YFSETQ. The CDR3: CASCFDRDPGRYEQYF. Written as DNA, the CDR3 is TGCGCCAGCTGCTTTGACAGGGATCCAGGTCGGTACGAGCAGTACTTC.

The CDR3 bases are TGTGCCAGCTCACCAACAGGGGCGAGCAATCAGCCCCAGCATTTT. Its protein is CASSPTGASNQPQHF. The J gene is TRBJ1-5, the V gene TRBV18; the match to TRBD1 covers 7 bases. The V and J ends lost 2 bases and 1 base, in that order; junction bases with no gene match: 2. The CDR3 length is 15 residues. The germline gives CDR1 KGHSH, CDR2 LQKENI.

The J gene is TRBJ2-1, the V gene TRBV7-6; TRBD1 agrees at 9 bases. The V and J ends lost 5 bases and 1 base, in that order; junction bases with no gene match: 3. The CDR3 extends over 15 amino acids. The germline gives CDR1 SGHVS, CDR2 FNYEAQ. The CDR3 reads CASSAGTGSYNEQFF. The CDR3 DNA is TGTGCCAGCAGCGCTGGGACAGGGTCCTACAATGAGCAGTTCTTC.

The V and J genes are TRBV4-1 and TRBJ1-2; D is ambiguous. The germline gives CDR1 MGHRA, CDR2 YSYEKL. CDR3 length: 13 amino acids. V was clipped by 4 bases and J by 6 bases, with 12 bases between them. CDR3 loop: CASSPLQYNGYTF. The CDR3 coding sequence is TGCGCCAGCAGCCCCCTCCAATACAATGGCTACACCTTC.

This clone has only one observation. The J gene is TRBJ1-2, the V gene TRBV12-3 or TRBV12-4; no firm D call. Trimming left V 2 bases short and J 5 bases short, with 6 bases between. The CDR3 runs 12 residues. The CDR3 here is CASSLTVYGYTF. CDR3 DNA sequence: TGTGCCAGCAGTTTAACCGTATATGGCTACACCTTC.

The chain joins TRBV4-2 to TRBJ1-1, with 9 bases fitting TRBD1. After removal of 4 bases from V and 6 bases from J, the junction contained 12 bases not matched to a gene. Germline V gene lookup returns CDR1 LGHNA and CDR2 YNFKEQ. This CDR3 is 16 amino acids long. CDR3 sequence reads: CASSRTLWGQGPEAFF. As DNA, the CDR3 is TGTGCCAGCAGCCGGACCCTATGGGGACAGGGTCCTGAAGCTTTCTTT.

The chain has TRBV27 and TRBJ2-7; TRBD2 agrees at 9 bases. Looked up from germline, CDR1 is MNHEY and CDR2 is SMNVEV (reference sequence). J gave up 3 bases and V 1 base, and 1 base lay outside the gene matches. The CDR3 length is 14 residues. The CDR3 DNA reads as TGTGCCAGCAGTTTATGGCGGGGGGGCTACGAGCAGTACTTC. Its translation is CASSLWRGGYEQYF.

The chain combines TRBV7-9 with TRBJ2-5, with 7 bases fitting TRBD1. CDR3 length equals 16 residues. The V and J ends lost 3 bases and 2 bases, in that order; junction bases with no gene match: 9. The V gene's germline CDR1 is SEHNR and CDR2 FQNEAQ (reference sequence). The CDR3 nucleotides are TGTGCCAGCAGCTTCGGGGCTGGGACAGCACAAGAGACCCAGTACTTC. Protein: CASSFGAGTAQETQYF. The variable domain in full, completed from reference TRBV7-9 and TRBJ2-5, reads DTGVSQNPRHKITKRGQNVTFRCDPISEHNRLYWYRQTLGQGPEFLTYFQNEAQLEKSRLLSDRFSAERPKGSFSTLEIQRTEQGDSAMYLCASSFGAGTAQETQYFGPGTRLLVL.

V is TRBV19 and J is TRBJ1-3, with TRBD1 matching over 7 bases. CDR1 is LNHDA, CDR2 SQIVND, per germline (reference sequence). The CDR3 is made up of 18 amino acids. V lost 5 bases to trimming and J lost 4 bases; unmatched junction nucleotides: 17. CDR3 loop: CASSPVPDRAGKGNTIYF. The CDR3 coding sequence is TGTGCCAGTAGTCCGGTTCCCGACAGGGCTGGAAAAGGAAACACCATATATTTT.

This clone was seen a single time. The rearrangement uses TRBV6-2 or TRBV6-3 and TRBJ1-5; D not resolved. The CDR3 loop spans 14 amino acids. Trimming stripped 2 bases from V and 7 bases from J, with 12 bases between. Germline CDR1 reads MNHEY; CDR2 reads SVGEGT. The CDR3 bases are TGTGCCAGCAGTTACCTTAATCAGCAACAGCCCCAGCATTTT. Translating it yields CASSYLNQQQPQHF.

The chain links TRBV5-6 to TRBJ1-1; D gene unclear. Germline V gives CDR1 SGHDT, CDR2 YYEEEE. Trimming cost V 0 bases and J 7 bases, with 7 bases left between them. The CDR3 loop spans 12 amino acids. The CDR3 is CASSLDGLEAFF. The CDR3 DNA follows: TGTGCCAGCAGCTTGGACGGCCTTGAAGCTTTCTTT. Full variable domain (remainder filled in from reference TRBV5-6 and TRBJ1-1): DAGVTQSPTHLIKTRGQQVTLRCSPKSGHDTVSWYQQALGQGPQFIFQYYEEEERQRGNFPDRFSGHQFPNYSSELNVNALLLGDSALYLCASSLDGLEAFFGQGTRLTVV.

The chain employs TRBV5-6 and TRBJ1-1; D might be TRBD1 (5 bases). With 1 base removed from V and 6 bases from J, the gap between germline ends came to 13 bases. Germline CDR1 reads SGHDT; CDR2 reads YYEEEE. The CDR3 covers 14 residues. This chain's CDR3 is CASSLQTRRAEAFF. DNA of the CDR3: TGTGCCAGCAGCTTGCAGACCCGCAGGGCTGAAGCTTTCTTT.

The chain recombines TRBV7-9 with TRBJ2-1, with 11 positions matching TRBD2. CDR3 length: 16 amino acids. V shed 5 bases and J 7 bases; nucleotides not matched to a gene: 10. Germline values: CDR1 SEHNR, CDR2 FQNEAQ (reference sequence). The DNA for the CDR3 is TGTGCCAGCAGCATGCTAGCGGGGGGTCCCCTGAATGAGCAGTTCTTC. Amino acid sequence: CASSMLAGGPLNEQFF.

The CDR3, as DNA: TGTGCCAGCAGCCAAGTAGACCGTGGCTACACCTTC. It encodes CASSQVDRGYTF. The chain uses TRBV3-1 (or the pseudogene TRBV3-2) and TRBJ1-2; D ambiguous. The CDR3 consists of 12 residues. Germline assignment: CDR1 LGHDT and CDR2 YNNKEL (reference sequence). V was clipped by 1 base and J by 7 bases, with 7 bases between them.

This clone has more than one count but fewer than ten. The CDR3 DNA is TGTGCCAGCAGCTTTGGGGGACCGAGCTCCTACGAGCAGTACTTC. This encodes CASSFGGPSSYEQYF. The chain has TRBV5-4 and TRBJ2-7, with D perhaps TRBD1 or TRBD2 (5 bases each). V gave up 2 bases and J gave up 0 bases, with 12 bases separating them. Germline CDR1 is SGHNT and CDR2 is YYREEE (reference sequence). There are 15 residues in the CDR3.

The CDR3 DNA is TGCGCCAGCAGCCTTACGGTCAATGAAAAACTGTTTTTT. It specifies CASSLTVNEKLFF. The chain couples TRBV4-1 to TRBJ1-4; D is undetermined. CDR1 is MGHRA and CDR2 is YSYEKL in the germline V gene. The germline V and J ends were trimmed by 4 bases and 5 bases, with 8 bases remaining between them. CDR3 length equals 13 residues.